This TCR beta chain was recovered during a study of cytomegalovirus exposure and HLA in healthy donors. For the study at large: The early release's HLA-typed donors yielded approximately 85 million unique TCRs. Whole-study findings and limits: Altogether, 150 to 200 TCR beta chains were recorded as cytomegalovirus-associated. The authors later found most CMV-associated TCR beta chains appeared HLA-restricted.

About this clone: No antigen is known for it.

Trimming removed 2 bases from V and 7 bases from J; junction bases left unmatched: 14. Germline CDR1 SGHAT, CDR2 FQNNGV. The CDR3 totals 17 residues. Primers for the PCR totalled 60 Vbeta and 13 Jbeta. The repertoire was sequenced with immunoSEQ multiplex PCR; TCRdb's copy has only in-frame clones and lacks some. The data hold approximately 170,000 clones, with around 78% observed a single time. The source of this sequence is a man aged 40-49 years in good health and CMV-seronegative. The chain has TRBV11-2 and TRBJ2-7; 10 bases match TRBD1. Material: PBMCs. CDR3 loop: CASSLPLGTGVVGEQYF. CDR3 sequence (DNA): TGTGCCAGCAGCTTACCTCTTGGGACAGGGGTGGTGGGGGAGCAGTACTTC.